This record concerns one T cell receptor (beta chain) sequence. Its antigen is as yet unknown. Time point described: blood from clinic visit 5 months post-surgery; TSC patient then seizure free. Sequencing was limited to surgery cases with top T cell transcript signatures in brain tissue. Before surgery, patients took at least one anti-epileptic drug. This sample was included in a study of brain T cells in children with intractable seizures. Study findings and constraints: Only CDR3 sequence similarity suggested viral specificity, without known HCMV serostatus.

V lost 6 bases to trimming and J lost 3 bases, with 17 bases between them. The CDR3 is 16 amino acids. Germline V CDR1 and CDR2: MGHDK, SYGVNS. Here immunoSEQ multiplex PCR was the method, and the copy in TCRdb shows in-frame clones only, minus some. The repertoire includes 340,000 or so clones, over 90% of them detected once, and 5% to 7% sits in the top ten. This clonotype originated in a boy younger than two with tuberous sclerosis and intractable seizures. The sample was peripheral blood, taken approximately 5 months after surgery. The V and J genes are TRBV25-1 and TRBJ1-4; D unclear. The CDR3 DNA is TGTGCCAGCAGCGACCAGTTCGGCCAGTCTAATGAAAAACTGTTTTTT. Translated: CASSDQFGQSNEKLFF.